What follows are 27 T cell receptor beta chains derived from one specimen sequenced in a study of siplizumab effects on memory and regulatory T cells. Data came from immunoSEQ multiplex PCR; TCRdb stores just in-frame clones and leaves some out. The table lists some 120,000 clones, around 94% of them singletons. Sequencing was done on a sample of non-Treg CD4+ T cells sorted from blood. The receptors derive from a human donor in good health.

This chain joins TRBV9 and TRBJ1-2, with D uncertain. The CDR3 contains 14 residues. Germline V CDR1 and CDR2: SGDLS, YYNGEE. Trimming pared 0 bases from V and 4 bases from J, leaving 10 bases between. This CDR3 is CASSVGSLIYGYTF. In nucleotides, the CDR3 is TGTGCCAGCAGCGTAGGATCGCTAATCTATGGCTACACCTTC. Drawing the rest from reference TRBV9 and TRBJ1-2, the complete variable domain is DSGVTQTPKHLITATGQRVTLRCSPRSGDLSVYWYQQSLDQGLQFLIQYYNGEERAKGNILERFSAQQFPDLHSELNLSSLELGDSALYFCASSVGSLIYGYTFGSGTRLTVV.

J is TRBJ1-2 and V is TRBV29-1; D is perhaps TRBD1 (5 bases). The CDR3 is 12 amino acids. The V end lost 3 bases, the J end lost 8 bases, and 13 bases lay between the germline ends. Germline V gene data show CDR1 as SQVTM and CDR2 as ANQGSEA. CDR3 bases: TGCAGCGTTGATTTTGGGGGTAGAGGCTACACCTTC. The encoded protein is CSVDFGGRGYTF.

The chain carries TRBV11-2 and TRBJ1-1, with D maybe TRBD1 (5 bases). The CDR3 length is 13 residues. V was clipped by 3 bases and J by 4 bases, with 9 bases between them. Looked up from germline, CDR1 is SGHAT and CDR2 is FQNNGV. The CDR3 is CASSFSGRTEAFF. The CDR3 DNA follows: TGTGCCAGCAGCTTTTCGGGACGCACTGAAGCTTTCTTT.

The rearrangement joins TRBV29-1 to TRBJ1-3; D gene unclear. CDR1 and CDR2 from the germline V gene are SQVTM and ANQGSEA. The V end was cut by 3 bases, the J end by 5 bases, with 17 bases between. This CDR3 contains 15 residues. The CDR3 region has the DNA TGCAGCGTTGAGCCCCCAGCCAAGTCCCGAAACACCATATATTTT. Translation gives CSVEPPAKSRNTIYF.

The chain is built from TRBV5-4 and TRBJ2-3, with 8 bases matching TRBD2. Losses at the gene ends were 3 bases for V and 4 bases for J; bases not matched to a gene: 7. The CDR3 runs to 15 residues. Germline V gives CDR1 SGHNT, CDR2 YYREEE (reference sequence). CDR3 in DNA: TGTGCCAGCAGCTCCCGACTAGCGAACGCAGATACGCAGTATTTT. It specifies CASSSRLANADTQYF.

The genes are TRBV18 and TRBJ1-2; 8 bases match TRBD1. Germline V gives CDR1 KGHSH, CDR2 LQKENI. Trimming removed 1 base from V and 7 bases from J; junction bases left unmatched: 5. This CDR3 has 14 amino acids. This chain's CDR3 is CASSPQGQEGGYTF. The CDR3 region has the DNA TGTGCCAGCTCACCACAGGGACAGGAGGGTGGCTACACCTTC.

The chain couples TRBV2 to TRBJ1-5, with D maybe TRBD1 (5 bases). V was trimmed by 8 bases and J by 6 bases, leaving 11 bases between them. Germline values: CDR1 SNHLY, CDR2 FYNNEI. There are 12 residues in the CDR3. CDR3 region: CASGFDSQPQHF. The DNA of the CDR3 is TGTGCCAGCGGATTCGACAGTCAGCCCCAGCATTTT.

This clone was found once. The chain carries TRBV6-5 and TRBJ2-7; 8 nucleotides match TRBD1. Germline CDR1 MNHEY, CDR2 SVGAGI. V trimming: 0 bases; J trimming: 6 bases; junction bases outside the gene matches: 7. The CDR3 consists of 15 residues. In DNA, the CDR3 is TGTGCCAGCAGTTACTCGACAGGGGCCTTCGCCGAGCAGTACTTC. Translated, it gives CASSYSTGAFAEQYF.

This rearrangement joins TRBV2 to TRBJ1-2; 9 nucleotides match TRBD1. CDR1 is SNHLY and CDR2 is FYNNEI in the germline V gene. The V gene end was trimmed by 6 bases and the J gene end by 2 bases; junction bases not matched to a gene: 7. The CDR3 runs to 15 residues. The CDR3: CASRAGQGPNYGYTF. The CDR3 nucleotides read TGTGCCAGCAGGGCGGGACAGGGACCAAACTATGGCTACACCTTC.

This chain connects TRBV14 to TRBJ2-5; D is perhaps TRBD2 (5 bases). CDR1 is SGHDN and CDR2 is FVKESK in the germline V gene. The germline V and J ends were trimmed by 4 bases and 2 bases, with 14 bases remaining between them. The CDR3 is 15 amino acids. CDR3 in amino acids: CASSPALVAQETQYF. The CDR3 DNA follows: TGTGCCAGCAGCCCAGCACTAGTTGCTCAAGAGACCCAGTACTTC.

This clone was detected once. The J gene is TRBJ2-3, the V gene TRBV6-5, with 7 nucleotides matching TRBD2. The CDR3 has 15 amino acids. Trimming at V came to 5 bases and at J to 1 base, leaving 6 bases not matched to a gene. Germline V lookup: CDR1 MNHEY, CDR2 SVGAGI. CDR3 DNA: TGTGCCAGCAGTCCCCGACTAGCTGGCACAGATACGCAGTATTTT. This translates into CASSPRLAGTDTQYF.

The chain recombines TRBV19 with TRBJ2-7; tentatively, D is TRBD1 (7 bases). Germline CDR1 LNHDA, CDR2 SQIVND (reference sequence). There are 16 residues in the CDR3. Trimming stripped 7 bases from V and 3 bases from J, with 22 bases between. The CDR3 DNA reads as TGTGCCAGTACTTCAGGGGGGCAGGCTATCCTCTACGAGCAGTACTTC. It translates to CASTSGGQAILYEQYF.

V gene TRBV27 combines with J gene TRBJ2-1; D might be TRBD2 (5 bases). Germline CDR1 reads MNHEY; CDR2 reads SMNVEV (reference sequence). This CDR3 region has 17 residues. The V end lost 3 bases, the J end lost 5 bases, and 20 bases lay between the germline ends. The CDR3 DNA is TGTGCCAGCAGTTTTCAAACGGGTGCCCCGACTAACAATGAGCAGTTCTTC. It specifies CASSFQTGAPTNNEQFF.

The chain links TRBV7-3 to TRBJ2-2; D gene unclear. Per the germline V gene, CDR1 is SGHTA and CDR2 is FQGTGA. The CDR3 covers 16 residues. The V and J ends lost 0 bases and 1 base respectively, with 9 bases between them. The CDR3 loop is CASSLTSAQNTGELFF. Written as DNA, the CDR3 is TGTGCCAGCAGCTTAACGAGTGCCCAGAACACCGGGGAGCTGTTTTTT. The full variable domain, its missing parts supplied by reference TRBV7-3 and TRBJ2-2, is GAGVSQTPSNKVTEKGKYVELRCDPISGHTALYWYRQSLGQGPEFLIYFQGTGAADDSGLPNDRFFAVRPEGSVSTLKIQRTERGDSAVYLCASSLTSAQNTGELFFGEGSRLTVL.

The chain is built from TRBV5-4 and TRBJ2-5; TRBD2 aligns across 16 bases. This CDR3 region has 16 residues. The V and J ends lost 4 bases and 2 bases, in that order; junction bases with no gene match: 2. Germline V CDR1 and CDR2: SGHNT, YYREEE (reference sequence). CDR3 sequence: CASSLGLAGGQETQYF. CDR3 sequence (DNA): TGTGCCAGCAGCCTGGGACTAGCGGGAGGGCAAGAGACCCAGTACTTC.

CDR3: CASSRTWRQNYNEQFF. CDR3 sequence (DNA): TGTGCCAGCAGCCGGACATGGCGGCAGAACTACAATGAGCAGTTCTTC. The J gene is TRBJ2-1, the V gene TRBV5-6; D perhaps matches TRBD1 (5 bases). In germline, CDR1 is SGHDT, CDR2 YYEEEE. The CDR3 runs 16 residues. The V and J ends lost 4 bases and 3 bases respectively, with 17 bases between them.

This clone occurred once. V and J are TRBV27 and TRBJ1-6, with 7 bases identical to TRBD1. From germline, CDR1 is MNHEY and CDR2 SMNVEV (reference sequence). The ends lost 4 bases at V and 8 bases at J; junction bases unmatched: 14. The CDR3 contains 17 residues. The CDR3 reads CASSSPFRRGLYSPLHF. In nucleotides, the CDR3 is TGTGCCAGCAGTTCTCCTTTCAGAAGGGGGCTGTATTCACCCCTCCACTTT.

The chain combines TRBV7-6 with TRBJ1-1; tentatively, D is TRBD1 (5 bases). Trimming shortened V by 1 base and J by 2 bases, and 14 bases separated the two germline ends. This CDR3 region has 16 residues. In germline, CDR1 is SGHVS, CDR2 FNYEAQ. The CDR3 reads CASSLGPGNDNTEAFF. The CDR3 DNA reads TGTGCCAGCAGCTTAGGGCCAGGGAACGACAACACTGAAGCTTTCTTT.

The gene calls are TRBV19 and TRBJ1-5, with 8 bases aligning to TRBD1. The V segment lost 2 bases and the J segment 3 bases; nucleotides outside the gene matches: 15. Germline CDR1 reads LNHDA; CDR2 reads SQIVND (reference sequence). The CDR3 contains 19 residues. The CDR3 DNA reads TGTGCCAGTAGTATATACCGCAGGGGGCAGACCTACTTCAATCAGCCCCAGCATTTT. The encoded protein is CASSIYRRGQTYFNQPQHF.

The chain has TRBV7-9 and TRBJ2-7; D is ambiguous. This CDR3 comprises 13 residues. Trimming pared 3 bases from V and 0 bases from J, leaving 6 bases between. CDR1 and CDR2 from the germline V gene are SEHNR and FQNEAQ (reference sequence). CDR3 amino acids: CASSLASSYEQYF. The CDR3 DNA follows: TGTGCCAGCAGCTTGGCCTCCTCCTACGAGCAGTACTTC.

This chain links TRBV7-2 with TRBJ1-2; TRBD1 aligns across 12 bases. The trim removed 5 bases at V and 5 bases at J, leaving 9 bases unmatched. This CDR3 contains 16 residues. The germline V gene encodes CDR1 SGHTA and CDR2 FQGNSA. For the CDR3, the DNA is TGTGCCAGCAGCCCGGGGACAGGGGGCGTTGGTTATGGCTACACCTTC. Its translation: CASSPGTGGVGYGYTF. The full variable domain, rest sourced from reference TRBV7-2 and TRBJ1-2, is GAGVSQSPSNKVTEKGKDVELRCDPISGHTALYWYRQSLGQGLEFLIYFQGNSAPDKSGLPSDRFSAERTGGSVSTLTIQRTQQEDSAVYLCASSPGTGGVGYGYTFGSGTRLTVV.

The J gene is TRBJ1-1, the V gene TRBV7-9; 7 bases fit TRBD1. CDR3 length: 15 amino acids. The J segment lost 1 base and the V segment lost 4 bases, leaving 6 bases of the junction unmatched. CDR1 and CDR2 (germline): SEHNR, FQNEAQ (reference sequence). CDR3 amino acids: CASSSRAGGNTEAFF. The CDR3 DNA sequence: TGTGCCAGCAGCTCCCGGGCAGGGGGGAACACTGAAGCTTTCTTT.

The chain uses TRBV7-7 and TRBJ2-2, with D possibly being TRBD1 or TRBD2 (5 bases each). V was pared by 5 bases and J by 1 base, with 11 bases between. CDR1 is SSHAT, CDR2 FNYEAQ, per germline (reference sequence). The CDR3 is 15 residues long. CDR3: CASSPGTVNTGELFF. The DNA for the CDR3 is TGTGCCAGCAGCCCCGGGACGGTGAACACCGGGGAGCTGTTTTTT.

In its sample, this clone was seen once. The CDR3 nucleotides are TGTGCCAGCAGTTTAATAAAGGATGGCTACACCTTC. It is translated as CASSLIKDGYTF. The chain recombines TRBV28 with TRBJ1-2; D not resolved. The germline V and J ends were trimmed by 2 bases and 6 bases, with 7 bases remaining between them. Looked up from germline, CDR1 is MDHEN and CDR2 is SYDVKM. The CDR3 length is 12 residues.

The chain joins TRBV2 to TRBJ2-1; 9 bases agree with TRBD2. Losses at the gene ends were 8 bases for V and 6 bases for J; bases not matched to a gene: 11. Germline V gene lookup returns CDR1 SNHLY and CDR2 FYNNEI. This CDR3 is built from 15 residues. In nucleotides, the CDR3 is TGTGCCAGCCGAGAGGAGGGACTAGCCCTCAATGAGCAGTTCTTC. This encodes CASREEGLALNEQFF.

V and J are TRBV2 and TRBJ2-5; 8 positions match TRBD2. The CDR3 loop spans 14 amino acids. From germline, CDR1 is SNHLY and CDR2 FYNNEI. With V trimmed by 2 bases and J by 5 bases, 4 bases remained unmatched. The CDR3 sequence is CASSEWLAGETQYF. In nucleotides, the CDR3 is TGTGCCAGCAGTGAATGGCTAGCGGGCGAGACCCAGTACTTC.

The V and J genes are TRBV7-8 and TRBJ1-5; no reliable D call. CDR3 length: 15 residues. Germline-derived CDR1 and CDR2 are SGHVS and FQNEAQ. The germline V and J ends were trimmed by 5 bases and 2 bases, with 13 bases remaining between them. The CDR3, as DNA: TGTGCCAGCAGCGAGGGAGCCTCGGGCAATCAGCCCCAGCATTTT. Translation gives CASSEGASGNQPQHF.